This is a list of T cell receptor beta chains from one sample in a study of shared T cell receptors in the human thymus. Produced via immunoSEQ multiplex PCR; TCRdb's table is partial and in-frame only. The profile shows about 660,000 clones, about 89% of them singletons. These data were also reused for a study on human thymus T cells.

Material for sequencing was thymocytes. These TCRs come from a boy under three years old with a congenital heart defect. Both conserved end residues are part of each CDR3. The D gene is left open where the match is weak. The size field is filled for only some rows; it gives once, few, many or a size class.

V,size,J,D,CDR3,DNA
TRBV7-7,.,TRBJ2-5,TRBD1,CASSPTGGEETQYF,TGTGCCAGCAGCCCGACAGGGGGCGAAGAGACCCAGTACTTC
TRBV11-2,.,TRBJ2-5,TRBD1,CASSRGQATQETQYF,TGTGCCAGCAGCCGCGGACAGGCAACACAAGAGACCCAGTACTTC
TRBV4-1,once,TRBJ1-5,TRBD1,CASSRSETGRLKNQPQHF,TGCGCCAGCAGCCGGAGCGAGACAGGGCGTCTCAAAAATCAGCCCCAGCATTTT
TRBV28,.,TRBJ2-2,TRBD2,CASSKSGTTGELFF,TGTGCCAGCAGCAAAAGCGGGACCACCGGGGAGCTGTTTTTT
TRBV19,.,TRBJ1-2,TRBD1,CASSSRQGATNYGYTF,TGTGCCAGTAGTTCTCGCCAGGGGGCTACTAACTATGGCTACACCTTC
TRBV27,.,TRBJ2-3,.,CASSLHRGGRVDTQYF,TGTGCCAGCAGCCTTCATCGGGGAGGCAGAGTGGATACGCAGTATTTT
TRBV7-8,.,TRBJ2-2,TRBD2,CASSDAGTSVNTGELFF,TGTGCCAGCAGCGATGCCGGGACTAGCGTGAACACCGGGGAGCTGTTTTTT
TRBV5-4,.,TRBJ1-1,TRBD1,CASSYRDRANTEAFF,TGTGCCAGCAGCTACCGGGACAGGGCGAACACTGAAGCTTTCTTT
TRBV23-1,.,TRBJ2-7,.,CASSQSGERKPSRVYEQYF,TGCGCCAGCAGTCAATCCGGGGAGCGGAAACCCTCGAGGGTGTATGAGCAGTACTTC
TRBV2,.,TRBJ2-7,.,CASWTTESPQSSYEQYF,TGTGCCAGCTGGACTACCGAATCACCCCAGAGCTCCTACGAGCAGTACTTC